Listed here are 17 T cell receptor beta chains from one sample, sequenced in a study of chemoradiotherapy in HPV16-positive cancers. Sequencing was performed with immunoSEQ multiplex PCR; in TCRdb, only in-frame clones are kept and a portion is missing. The repertoire includes 20,000 to 30,000 clones, roughly 95% of them detected once, and around 2.6% sits in the top ten. The biological material was taken from a patient who underwent chemoradiotherapy. These receptor sequences come from a human donor with HPV-associated anogenital cancer.

The CDR3 region is CASSEALAEQYF. The CDR3 region has the DNA TGTGCCAGCAGTGAAGCGCTCGCCGAGCAGTACTTC. The rearrangement links TRBV6-1 to TRBJ2-7, with D unresolved. The CDR3 loop spans 12 amino acids. Germline V CDR1 and CDR2: MNHNS, SASEGT. V was clipped by 0 bases and J by 6 bases, with 6 bases between them.

The count of this clone is one. V is TRBV5-1 and J is TRBJ1-4, with TRBD1 identical over 8 bases. Germline CDR1 SGHRS, CDR2 YFSETQ. The CDR3 consists of 15 residues. After removal of 4 bases from V and 7 bases from J, the junction contained 9 bases not matched to a gene. The DNA for the CDR3 is TGCGCCAGCAGCAACCAGGGGGCTAAGGGTGAAAAACTGTTTTTT. Its protein product is CASSNQGAKGEKLFF.

The J gene is TRBJ1-1, the V gene TRBV29-1; tentative D call: TRBD1 (5 bases). V shed 7 bases and J shed 1 base, with 7 bases lying between them. There are 11 residues in the CDR3. Germline V lookup: CDR1 SQVTM, CDR2 ANQGSEA. The DNA of the CDR3 is TGCAGCGGGGGCCGGAACACTGAAGCTTTCTTT. Its protein product is CSGGRNTEAFF.

The sample holds a few counts of this clone. The rearrangement links TRBV7-2 to TRBJ1-6, with 9 bases identical to TRBD1. The V segment lost 4 bases and the J segment 8 bases; nucleotides outside the gene matches: 6. Germline-derived CDR1 and CDR2 are SGHTA and FQGNSA. The CDR3 consists of 15 residues. Here the CDR3 reads CASSSQGALDSPLHF. CDR3 DNA: TGTGCCAGCAGCTCACAGGGGGCATTAGATTCACCCCTCCACTTT.

The gene calls are TRBV2 and TRBJ1-2; D remains unclear. V was clipped by 6 bases and J by 4 bases, with 15 bases between them. Germline V gene lookup returns CDR1 SNHLY and CDR2 FYNNEI. The CDR3 runs 14 residues. In DNA, the CDR3 is TGTGCCAGCAGACCGTCGGGATTTGGCTATGGCTACACCTTC. Translating gives CASRPSGFGYGYTF.

The chain uses TRBV7-3 and TRBJ2-3; TRBD2 aligns across 10 bases. The germline V gene has CDR1 SGHTA and CDR2 FQGTGA. The CDR3 is made up of 14 amino acids. The J segment lost 5 bases and the V segment lost 5 bases, leaving 4 bases of the junction unmatched. Here the CDR3 reads CASSGSGGQDTQYF. CDR3 DNA: TGTGCCAGCAGCGGTAGCGGGGGGCAAGATACGCAGTATTTT.

The V call is TRBV27, the J call TRBJ2-3; 7 nucleotides agree with TRBD1. Germline values: CDR1 MNHEY, CDR2 SMNVEV (reference sequence). With 2 bases clipped from V and 5 bases from J, the junction kept 10 bases outside the gene matches. The CDR3 has 16 amino acids. The CDR3 DNA reads TGTGCCAGCAGTTTAAGTTGGGCAGGGGGTGGAGATACGCAGTATTTT. It encodes CASSLSWAGGGDTQYF.

V gene TRBV7-7 combines with J gene TRBJ2-5; D possibly uses TRBD1 or TRBD2 (5 bases each). Germline V lookup: CDR1 SSHAT, CDR2 FNYEAQ (reference sequence). CDR3 length equals 14 residues. The V gene lost 1 base and the J gene lost 5 bases, with 11 bases spanning the gap. CDR3 nucleotide sequence: TGTGCCAGCAGCTTAGATAGGGGAGAGGAGACCCAGTACTTC. This encodes CASSLDRGEETQYF. Full variable domain (rest looked up from reference TRBV7-7 and TRBJ2-5): GAGVSQSPRYKVTKRGQDVTLRCDPISSHATLYWYQQALGQGPEFLTYFNYEAQPDKSGLPSDRFSAERPEGSISTLTIQRTEQRDSAMYRCASSLDRGEETQYFGPGTRLLVL.

The count of this clone is one. The chain carries TRBV11-2 and TRBJ1-2, with D uncertain. This CDR3 contains 12 residues. Per germline, CDR1 SGHAT and CDR2 FQNNGV. Trimming pared 7 bases from V and 8 bases from J, leaving 14 bases between. CDR3 in amino acids: CASTSGGRGYTF. In DNA, the CDR3 is TGTGCCAGCACCTCCGGTGGGAGAGGCTACACCTTC. Complete variable domain (other parts from reference TRBV11-2 and TRBJ1-2): EAGVAQSPRYKIIEKRQSVAFWCNPISGHATLYWYQQILGQGPKLLIQFQNNGVVDDSQLPKDRFSAERLKGVDSTLKIQPAKLEDSAVYLCASTSGGRGYTFGSGTRLTVV.

The chain combines TRBV4-1 with TRBJ1-1; no clear D gene. Trimming took 1 base from V and 1 from J, leaving 10 bases between them. This CDR3 comprises 15 residues. Germline V gives CDR1 MGHRA, CDR2 YSYEKL. The DNA of the CDR3 is TGCGCCAGCAGCCAAGGAGGGAGTTGGAACACTGAAGCTTTCTTT. Translating gives CASSQGGSWNTEAFF.

The genes are TRBV19 and TRBJ1-4, with D uncertain. The CDR3 extends over 15 amino acids. V lost 4 bases and J 8 bases, leaving 17 bases between the germline ends. The germline V gene encodes CDR1 LNHDA and CDR2 SQIVND (reference sequence). The CDR3 loop is CASSRYPGQQEKLFF. The DNA of the CDR3 is TGTGCCAGTAGTAGGTATCCGGGCCAGCAAGAAAAACTGTTTTTT.

This rearrangement joins TRBV7-9 to TRBJ2-3; D gene unclear. Germline V gene data show CDR1 as SEHNR and CDR2 as FQNEAQ (reference sequence). There are 13 residues in the CDR3. The V and J ends lost 3 bases and 5 bases respectively, with 9 bases between them. The CDR3 region has the DNA TGTGCCAGCAGCTTCTCGGTTGGAGATACGCAGTATTTT. Its protein product is CASSFSVGDTQYF. The complete variable domain, with remaining parts taken from reference TRBV7-9 and TRBJ2-3, reads DTGVSQNPRHKITKRGQNVTFRCDPISEHNRLYWYRQTLGQGPEFLTYFQNEAQLEKSRLLSDRFSAERPKGSFSTLEIQRTEQGDSAMYLCASSFSVGDTQYFGPGTRLTVL.

The chain carries TRBV5-1 and TRBJ1-4; D is uncertain. The V gene's germline CDR1 is SGHRS and CDR2 YFSETQ. The CDR3 is made up of 14 amino acids. Trimming left V 0 bases short and J 1 base short, with 4 bases between. In DNA, the CDR3 is TGCGCCAGCAGCTTGGAGGGAACTAATGAAAAACTGTTTTTT. Translation: CASSLEGTNEKLFF.

The J gene is TRBJ2-3, the V gene TRBV18; D uncertain. The CDR3 spans 13 residues. Germline values: CDR1 KGHSH, CDR2 LQKENI. V was shortened by 3 bases and J by 3 bases, with 7 bases between the two germline ends. CDR3 sequence: CASSPSGTDTQYF. CDR3 nucleotide sequence: TGTGCCAGCTCACCTTCTGGGACAGATACGCAGTATTTT.

This clone turned up a few times. The CDR3 reads CASMGQAVVGYTF. The CDR3 DNA reads TGTGCCAGCATGGGGCAGGCGGTCGTTGGCTACACCTTC. The chain recombines TRBV7-8 with TRBJ1-2, with D tentatively TRBD1 (5 bases). Trimming left V 7 bases short and J 7 bases short, with 16 bases between. CDR1 is SGHVS and CDR2 is FQNEAQ in the germline V gene. There are 13 residues in the CDR3. The full variable domain, its missing parts supplied by reference TRBV7-8 and TRBJ1-2, is GAGVSQSPRYKVAKRGQDVALRCDPISGHVSLFWYQQALGQGPEFLTYFQNEAQLDKSGLPSDRFFAERPEGSVSTLKIQRTQQEDSAVYLCASMGQAVVGYTFGSGTRLTVV.

This chain joins TRBV27 and TRBJ1-1, with 9 bases identical to TRBD1. This CDR3 is built from 16 residues. Germline V gene data show CDR1 as MNHEY and CDR2 as SMNVEV (reference sequence). The V and J ends lost 2 bases and 5 bases, in that order; junction bases with no gene match: 9. CDR3 nucleotides: TGTGCCAGCAGTTTACGCCGGGACAGGGTGGAGACTGAAGCTTTCTTT. Residues: CASSLRRDRVETEAFF.

V is TRBV2 and J is TRBJ2-7; 12 bases agree with TRBD1. The junction had 3 bases not matched to a gene; V was cut back by 8 bases and J by 1 base. Germline V lookup: CDR1 SNHLY, CDR2 FYNNEI. This CDR3 region has 14 residues. The CDR3 loop reads CASRDRGLSYEQYF. CDR3 bases: TGTGCCAGCCGGGACAGGGGGCTTTCCTACGAGCAGTACTTC.